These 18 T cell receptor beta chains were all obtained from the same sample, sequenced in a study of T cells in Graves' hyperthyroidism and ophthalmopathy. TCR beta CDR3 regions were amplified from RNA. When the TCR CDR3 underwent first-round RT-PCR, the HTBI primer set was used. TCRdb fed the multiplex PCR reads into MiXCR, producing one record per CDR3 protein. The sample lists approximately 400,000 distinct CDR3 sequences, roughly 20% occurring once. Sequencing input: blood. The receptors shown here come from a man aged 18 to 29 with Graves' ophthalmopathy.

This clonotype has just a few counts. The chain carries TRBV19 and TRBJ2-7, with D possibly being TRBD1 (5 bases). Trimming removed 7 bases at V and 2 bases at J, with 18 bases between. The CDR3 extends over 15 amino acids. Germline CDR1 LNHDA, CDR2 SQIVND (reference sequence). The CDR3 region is CASNTTGLPTYEQYF. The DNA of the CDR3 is TGTGCCAGTAACACAACAGGCCTACCTACCTACGAGCAGTACTTC.

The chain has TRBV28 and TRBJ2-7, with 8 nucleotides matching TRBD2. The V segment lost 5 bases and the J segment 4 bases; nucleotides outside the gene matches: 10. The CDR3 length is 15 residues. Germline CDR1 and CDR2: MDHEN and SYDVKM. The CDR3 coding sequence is TGTGCCAGCAGTCGCCCCGGGACTAGGGCTTACGAGCAGTACTTC. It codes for CASSRPGTRAYEQYF. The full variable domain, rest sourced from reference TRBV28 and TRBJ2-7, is DVKVTQSSRYLVKRTGEKVFLECVQDMDHENMFWYRQDPGLGLRLIYFSYDVKMKEKGDIPEGYSVSREKKERFSLILESASTNQTSMYLCASSRPGTRAYEQYFGPGTRLTVT.

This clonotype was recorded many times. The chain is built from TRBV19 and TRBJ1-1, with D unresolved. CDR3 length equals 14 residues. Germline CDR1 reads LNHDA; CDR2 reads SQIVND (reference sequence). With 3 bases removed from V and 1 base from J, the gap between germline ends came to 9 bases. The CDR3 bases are TGTGCCAGTAGTATGGAGACACAGAACACTGAAGCTTTCTTT. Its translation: CASSMETQNTEAFF.

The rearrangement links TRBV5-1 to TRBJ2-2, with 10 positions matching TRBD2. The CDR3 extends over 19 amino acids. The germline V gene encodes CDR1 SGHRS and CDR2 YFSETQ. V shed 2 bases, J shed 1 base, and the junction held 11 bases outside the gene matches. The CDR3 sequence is CASSFSGERTSGNTGELFF. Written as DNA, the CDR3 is TGCGCCAGCAGCTTTTCGGGCGAACGGACTAGCGGGAACACCGGGGAGCTGTTTTTT.

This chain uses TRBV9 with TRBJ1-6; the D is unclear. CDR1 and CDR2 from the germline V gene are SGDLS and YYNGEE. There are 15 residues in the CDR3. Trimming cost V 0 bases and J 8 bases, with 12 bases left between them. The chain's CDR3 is CASSVGERSDSPLHF. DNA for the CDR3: TGTGCCAGCAGCGTAGGAGAAAGATCGGATTCACCCCTCCACTTT. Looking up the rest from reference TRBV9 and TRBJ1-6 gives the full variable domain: DSGVTQTPKHLITATGQRVTLRCSPRSGDLSVYWYQQSLDQGLQFLIQYYNGEERAKGNILERFSAQQFPDLHSELNLSSLELGDSALYFCASSVGERSDSPLHFGNGTRLTVT.

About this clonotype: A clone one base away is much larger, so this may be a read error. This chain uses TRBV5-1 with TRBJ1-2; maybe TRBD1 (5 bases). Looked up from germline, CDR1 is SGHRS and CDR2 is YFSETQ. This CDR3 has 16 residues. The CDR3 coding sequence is TGCGCCAGCAGCTTGGGCACAGGACCGACTAACTATGGCTACAGCTTC. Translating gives CASSLGTGPTNYGYSF.

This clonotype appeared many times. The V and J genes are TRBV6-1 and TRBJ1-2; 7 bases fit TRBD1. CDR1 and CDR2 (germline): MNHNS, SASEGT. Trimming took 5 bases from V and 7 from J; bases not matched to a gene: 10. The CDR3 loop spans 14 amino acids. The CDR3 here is CASSKTGEGAGYTF. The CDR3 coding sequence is TGTGCCAGCAGTAAAACAGGGGAGGGGGCTGGCTACACCTTC.

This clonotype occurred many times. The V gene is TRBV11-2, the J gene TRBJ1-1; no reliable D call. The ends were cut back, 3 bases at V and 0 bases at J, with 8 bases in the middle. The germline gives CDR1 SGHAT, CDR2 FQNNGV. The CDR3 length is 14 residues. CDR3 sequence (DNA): TGTGCCAGCAGCTTGAAGTTAATGAACACTGAAGCTTTCTTT. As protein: CASSLKLMNTEAFF.

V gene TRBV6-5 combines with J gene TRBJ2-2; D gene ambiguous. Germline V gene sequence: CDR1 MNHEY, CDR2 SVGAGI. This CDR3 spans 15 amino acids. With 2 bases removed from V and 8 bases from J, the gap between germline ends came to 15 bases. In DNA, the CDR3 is TGTGCCAGCAGTTACGAAAACGGATACTCAGGGGAGCTGTTTTTT. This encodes CASSYENGYSGELFF.

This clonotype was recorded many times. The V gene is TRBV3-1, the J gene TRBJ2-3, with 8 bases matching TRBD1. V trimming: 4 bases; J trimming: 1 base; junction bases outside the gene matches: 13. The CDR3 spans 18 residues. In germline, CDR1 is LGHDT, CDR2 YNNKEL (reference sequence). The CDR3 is CASSPSVRGRIGTDTQYF. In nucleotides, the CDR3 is TGTGCCAGCAGCCCGAGCGTCAGGGGGCGTATTGGCACAGATACGCAGTATTTT.

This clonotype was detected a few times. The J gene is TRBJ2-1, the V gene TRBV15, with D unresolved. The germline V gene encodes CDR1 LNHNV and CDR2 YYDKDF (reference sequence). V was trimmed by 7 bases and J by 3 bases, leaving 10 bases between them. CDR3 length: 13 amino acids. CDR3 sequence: CATTLTLYNEQFF. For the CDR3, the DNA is TGTGCCACCACCCTAACTCTCTACAATGAGCAGTTCTTC.

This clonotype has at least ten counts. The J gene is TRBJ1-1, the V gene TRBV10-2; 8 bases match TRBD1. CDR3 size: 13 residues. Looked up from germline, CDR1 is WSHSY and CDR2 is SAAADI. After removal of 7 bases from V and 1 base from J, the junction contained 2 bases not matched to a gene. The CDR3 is CASIGQGNTEAFF. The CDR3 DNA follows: TGCGCCAGCATTGGACAGGGGAACACTGAAGCTTTCTTT.

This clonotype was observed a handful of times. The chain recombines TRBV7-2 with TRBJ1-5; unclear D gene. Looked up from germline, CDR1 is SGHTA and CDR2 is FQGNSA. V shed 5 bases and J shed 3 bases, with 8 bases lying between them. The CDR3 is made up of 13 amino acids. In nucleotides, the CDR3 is TGTGCCAGCAGCGAGTTGATCAATCAGCCCCAGCATTTT. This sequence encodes CASSELINQPQHF.

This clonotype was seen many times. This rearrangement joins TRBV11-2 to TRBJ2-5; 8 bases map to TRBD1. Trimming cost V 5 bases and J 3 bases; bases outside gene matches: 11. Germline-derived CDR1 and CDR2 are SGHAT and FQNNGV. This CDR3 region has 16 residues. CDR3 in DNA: TGTGCCAGCAGCCACTCGCTGACAGGGGTTGAAGAGACCCAGTACTTC. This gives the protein CASSHSLTGVEETQYF.

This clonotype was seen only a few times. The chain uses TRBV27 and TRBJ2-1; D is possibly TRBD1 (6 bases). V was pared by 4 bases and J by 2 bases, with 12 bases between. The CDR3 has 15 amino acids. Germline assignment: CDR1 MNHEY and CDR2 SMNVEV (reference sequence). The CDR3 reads CASSSGEWTYNEQFF. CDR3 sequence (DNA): TGTGCCAGCAGTTCAGGGGAGTGGACCTACAATGAGCAGTTCTTC.

The CDR3 reads CASSLRLAEPQETQYF. The CDR3 DNA follows: TGTGCCAGCAGCCTACGACTAGCGGAGCCCCAAGAGACCCAGTACTTC. The chain carries TRBV3-1 and TRBJ2-5; 9 bases agree with TRBD2. Germline trimming cut 4 bases from V and 1 base from J; bases unmatched to any gene: 7. Per germline, CDR1 LGHDT and CDR2 YNNKEL (reference sequence). The CDR3 extends over 16 amino acids.

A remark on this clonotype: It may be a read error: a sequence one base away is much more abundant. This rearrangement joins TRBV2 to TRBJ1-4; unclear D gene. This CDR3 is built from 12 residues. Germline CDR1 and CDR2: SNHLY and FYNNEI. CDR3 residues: CASNLFGEELFF. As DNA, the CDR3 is TGTGCCAGCAATCTGTTTGGTGAAGAACTGTTTTTT.

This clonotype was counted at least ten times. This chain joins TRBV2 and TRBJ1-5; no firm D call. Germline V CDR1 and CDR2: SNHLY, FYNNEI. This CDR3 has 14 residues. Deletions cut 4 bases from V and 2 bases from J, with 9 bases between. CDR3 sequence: CASSGEGGNQPQHF. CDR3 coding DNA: TGTGCCAGCAGTGGGGAGGGAGGCAATCAGCCCCAGCATTTT. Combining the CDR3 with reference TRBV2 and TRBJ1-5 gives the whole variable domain EPEVTQTPSHQVTQMGQEVILRCVPISNHLYFYWYRQILGQKVEFLVSFYNNEISEKSEIFDDQFSVERPDGSNFTLKIRSTKLEDSAMYFCASSGEGGNQPQHFGDGTRLSIL.